This T cell receptor (beta chain) was sequenced during a study of neurological immune-mediated disorders. Study outcomes and limitations: Multiple sclerosis patients had less TCR clonal expansion than even healthy controls, unlike HTLV-1-associated myelopathy.

5'RACE with 10-nucleotide random UMIs generated the cDNA. TCRdb re-analysed the 5' RACE reads in MiXCR, keeping a single row per CDR3 protein. The sample shows about 59,000 distinct CDR3 sequences, 3.5% to 4.5% of them seen only once. This clonotype showed up many times. Its target is unknown. This TCR was recovered from a woman aged 50 to 60 with multiple sclerosis. The sample comprised PBMCs.

CDR3 in DNA: TGTGCCTACCGCGGGGGGGGACAGGGCAATGAGCAGTTCTTC. This sequence encodes CAYRGGGQGNEQFF. The chain employs TRBV10-3 and TRBJ2-1, with D tentatively TRBD1 or TRBD2 (9 bases each). Germline assignment: CDR1 ENHRY and CDR2 SYGVKD. The V and J ends lost 11 bases and 6 bases respectively, with 20 bases between them. The CDR3 contains 14 residues.